These 27 T cell receptor beta chains were all obtained from the same sample, sequenced in a study of molecular identifiers for immune sequencing clone quantification. From the PCR reads, TCRdb called clonotypes with MiXCR, one entry per CDR3 protein. The data show about 100,000 distinct CDR3 sequences, under 40% seen once. Sample: naive CD8+ T cells from blood, with Jurkat cell RNA spiked in. As to subset: FACS-sorted CD8+CD4-CCR7+CD45RA+ naive T cells. Every receptor here comes from a human donor in good health. Some libraries in this study had Jurkat cell RNA spiked in.

Only a few counts were recorded for this clonotype. At one of its ends the junction is not consistent with the germline gene, which may arise from a read error. The genes are TRBV6-5 and TRBJ2-3; either TRBD1 or TRBD2 may supply D (5 bases each). Germline V gene sequence: CDR1 MNHEY, CDR2 SVGAGI. CDR3 length equals 16 residues. CDR3 nucleotides: TGTGCCAGCGGTTACTCGAGGGGCAGGATCACAGATACGCAGTATTTT. It codes for CASGYSRGRITDTQYF.

The rearrangement links TRBV27 to TRBJ2-3, with unresolved D. V dropped 5 bases and J dropped 0 bases, with 9 bases sitting between them. Looked up from germline, CDR1 is MNHEY and CDR2 is SMNVEV (reference sequence). This CDR3 comprises 14 residues. Here the CDR3 reads CASSPYSSTDTQYF. For the CDR3, the DNA is TGTGCCAGCAGTCCCTATTCTAGCACAGATACGCAGTATTTT.

This chain's CDR3 is CASSARGSYEQYF. Here the CDR3 DNA reads TGTGCCAGCAGCGCCCGGGGCTCCTACGAGCAGTACTTC. The chain carries TRBV9 and TRBJ2-7, with TRBD2 as a possible D gene (5 bases). Trimming took 3 bases from V and 0 from J, leaving 7 bases between them. Looked up from germline, CDR1 is SGDLS and CDR2 is YYNGEE. This CDR3 is built from 13 residues.

This clonotype was seen more than once but under ten times. V gene TRBV6-2 or TRBV6-3 combines with J gene TRBJ2-7; D is possibly TRBD2 (5 bases). This CDR3 contains 13 residues. Trimming pared 6 bases from V and 2 bases from J, leaving 11 bases between. Germline CDR1 and CDR2: MNHEY and SVGEGT. The CDR3 DNA follows: TGTGCCAGCAGGCACGACGGGACCTACGAGCAGTACTTC. Encoded protein: CASRHDGTYEQYF.

This clonotype was found many times. The rearrangement links TRBV7-9 to TRBJ1-1, with D unclear. The CDR3 is 12 amino acids. Trimming removed 5 bases at V and 2 bases at J, with 6 bases between. Germline values: CDR1 SEHNR, CDR2 FQNEAQ (reference sequence). The CDR3 region is CASSPQNTEAFF. CDR3 sequence (DNA): TGTGCCAGCAGCCCGCAAAACACTGAAGCTTTCTTT. Drawing the rest from reference TRBV7-9 and TRBJ1-1, the complete variable domain is DTGVSQNPRHKITKRGQNVTFRCDPISEHNRLYWYRQTLGQGPEFLTYFQNEAQLEKSRLLSDRFSAERPKGSFSTLEIQRTEQGDSAMYLCASSPQNTEAFFGQGTRLTVV.

This clonotype was observed a single time. V is TRBV4-2 and J is TRBJ2-7; 14 bases agree with TRBD2. The V gene end was trimmed by 2 bases and the J gene end by 5 bases; junction bases not matched to a gene: 11. The germline gives CDR1 LGHNA, CDR2 YNFKEQ. CDR3 length: 18 residues. The CDR3 DNA follows: TGTGCCAGCAGCCAAAGGGCGGGACTAGCGGGAGTAGTCAACGAGCAGTACTTC. Translated, it gives CASSQRAGLAGVVNEQYF.

In regard to this clonotype: This is likely a read error, given that the CDR3 carries no conserved phenylalanine or tryptophan at its end. The chain links TRBV7-2 to TRBJ1-2; D is ambiguous. The CDR3 consists of 15 residues. The V gene's germline CDR1 is SGHTA and CDR2 FQGNSA. The CDR3 sequence is CARSLVELANYGYTL. In DNA, the CDR3 is TGTGCCCGCAGCTTAGTAGAGTTAGCTAACTATGGCTACACCCTC.

The rearrangement links TRBV28 to TRBJ2-6; 9 bases line up with TRBD1. This CDR3 has 20 amino acids. V was pared by 6 bases and J by 2 bases, with 17 bases of the junction left unmatched. Germline loops: CDR1 MDHEN, CDR2 SYDVKM. CDR3 region: CASSLNRGQSRFPGANVLTF. CDR3 in DNA: TGTGCCAGCAGCCTGAACAGGGGGCAGTCCCGATTCCCTGGGGCCAACGTCCTGACTTTC.

Comment on this clonotype: With a much larger clone just one base away, this may be a read error. CDR3 nucleotide sequence: TGTGCCGGCAGCCACTACGAGCAGTACTTC. Translation: CAGSHYEQYF. The V call is TRBV28, the J call TRBJ2-7; no reliable D call. The CDR3 consists of 10 residues. Germline CDR1 reads MDHEN; CDR2 reads SYDVKM.

This clonotype was detected ten times or more. V usage is TRBV5-1 and J usage is TRBJ2-7; perhaps TRBD2 as D (6 bases). The CDR3 consists of 15 residues. Germline V gene lookup returns CDR1 SGHRS and CDR2 YFSETQ. Trimming shortened V by 3 bases and J by 3 bases, and 16 bases separated the two germline ends. The CDR3 protein is CASSSFGTPGYEQYF. CDR3 in DNA: TGCGCCAGCAGCTCGTTCGGGACTCCGGGCTACGAGCAGTACTTC.

In its sample, this clonotype was seen many times. This chain links TRBV5-1 with TRBJ2-6, with D possibly being TRBD1 (6 bases). Per germline, CDR1 SGHRS and CDR2 YFSETQ. The CDR3 is made up of 16 amino acids. Trimming cost V 3 bases and J 3 bases, with 13 bases left between them. CDR3 sequence: CASSSSGVLGANVLTF. CDR3 nucleotide sequence: TGCGCCAGCAGCTCTTCAGGGGTCCTTGGGGCCAACGTCCTGACTTTC.

The rearrangement joins TRBV4-3 to TRBJ2-5; 9 bases are a match to TRBD2. The ends lost 0 bases at V and 3 bases at J; junction bases unmatched: 2. Germline CDR1 LGHNA, CDR2 YSLEER. The CDR3 is 15 amino acids. CDR3 in amino acids: CASSQEASGKETQYF. The CDR3 nucleotides read TGCGCCAGCAGCCAAGAGGCTAGCGGGAAAGAGACCCAGTACTTC.

This clonotype came up a few times. CDR3 in amino acids: CASSLSRGQFF. The CDR3 bases are TGTGCCAGCAGTTTAAGCCGCGGGCAGTTCTTC. This chain links TRBV28 with TRBJ2-1; D not resolved. From germline, CDR1 is MDHEN and CDR2 SYDVKM. The CDR3 totals 11 residues. V lost 2 bases, J lost 12 bases, and 8 bases lay in between.

This clonotype was detected many times. The rearrangement links TRBV7-9 to TRBJ2-7; 7 bases fit TRBD1. The CDR3 totals 14 residues. V lost 4 bases, J lost 3 bases, and 6 bases stayed unmatched. Germline values: CDR1 SEHNR, CDR2 FQNEAQ (reference sequence). The CDR3 nucleotides read TGTGCCAGCAGCTCGGACAGGAAGGGCTACGAGCAGTACTTC. It codes for CASSSDRKGYEQYF.

About this clonotype itself: This may arise from a read error, as a much more abundant clone is one base away. This chain connects TRBV29-1 to TRBJ2-3; 9 bases agree with TRBD2. V was pared by 7 bases and J by 13 bases, with 12 bases of the junction left unmatched. The CDR3 is made up of 12 amino acids. The germline V gene encodes CDR1 SQVTM and CDR2 ANQGSEA. CDR3 in DNA: TGCAGCGATGCCCTCGCGGGAGGGGAGGAGTATTTT. This sequence encodes CSDALAGGEEYF.

As for this clonotype: A clone one base away is much larger, so this may be a read error. The genes are TRBV29-1 and TRBJ2-3, with D possibly being TRBD1 (5 bases). Germline loops: CDR1 SQVTM, CDR2 ANQGSEA. The CDR3 consists of 13 residues. CDR3 DNA sequence: TGCAGCACCGGACACGACAGCACAGATACGCAGAATTTT. This encodes CSTGHDSTDTQNF.

The V and J genes are TRBV7-9 and TRBJ1-1; no reliable D call. Deletions cut 8 bases from V and 3 bases from J, with 19 bases between. The CDR3 loop spans 15 amino acids. Germline V gene lookup returns CDR1 SEHNR and CDR2 FQNEAQ (reference sequence). The CDR3 DNA sequence: TGTGCCAGCGTAAGAATCCGGGATTCCGACACTGAAGCTTTCTTT. This sequence encodes CASVRIRDSDTEAFF.

The sample holds one count of this clonotype. The rearrangement uses TRBV7-2 and TRBJ2-5; 11 bases are a match to TRBD2. CDR3 size: 17 residues. V was clipped by 1 base and J by 7 bases; unmatched bases: 11. The germline gives CDR1 SGHTA, CDR2 FQGNSA. The CDR3 protein is CASSLDRLAGFPATQYF. CDR3 DNA sequence: TGTGCCAGCAGCTTAGACAGACTAGCGGGATTTCCAGCGACCCAGTACTTC.

This clonotype showed up many times. V is TRBV7-6 and J is TRBJ1-1; no reliable D call. This CDR3 comprises 14 residues. Per the germline V gene, CDR1 is SGHVS and CDR2 is FNYEAQ. V lost 4 bases and J 2 bases, leaving 11 bases between the germline ends. CDR3 in amino acids: CASSSSPGNTEAFF. The CDR3, as DNA: TGTGCCAGCAGCTCAAGTCCAGGAAACACTGAAGCTTTCTTT.

This clonotype occurred many times. The chain uses TRBV4-3 and TRBJ2-5, with 8 bases that match TRBD2. J was trimmed by 4 bases and V by 1 base; bases with no gene match: 5. Germline CDR1 reads LGHNA; CDR2 reads YSLEER. The CDR3 spans 15 residues. DNA of the CDR3: TGCGCCAGCAGCCAAGGCGGGAGGCAGGTAGAGACCCAGTACTTC. It translates to CASSQGGRQVETQYF.

Regarding this clonotype: Here the CDR3 omits its conserved ending phenylalanine or tryptophan, so a read error is the likely source. CDR3 sequence reads: CASSPTGKVQETQYI. CDR3 nucleotides: TGTGCCAGCAGTCCCACCGGCAAGGTCCAAGAGACCCAGTACATC. The V gene is TRBV27, the J gene TRBJ2-5; D uncertain. The CDR3 loop spans 15 amino acids. Between the trimmed V and J ends, which lost 5 bases and 1 base, there was a span of 14 bases. The germline V gene encodes CDR1 MNHEY and CDR2 SMNVEV (reference sequence).

This clonotype was picked up a small number of times. The chain has TRBV19 and TRBJ2-7; the match to TRBD1 covers 8 bases. Germline V gene lookup returns CDR1 LNHDA and CDR2 SQIVND (reference sequence). This CDR3 comprises 16 residues. With 2 bases clipped from V and 2 bases from J, the junction kept 8 bases outside the gene matches. The CDR3 sequence: CASSISGDRKTYEQYF. The CDR3, as DNA: TGTGCCAGTAGTATATCGGGGGACAGGAAGACCTACGAGCAGTACTTC.

V and J are TRBV12-3 or TRBV12-4 and TRBJ1-5; TRBD1 is a possible D gene (5 bases). The V end was cut by 3 bases, the J end by 6 bases, with 9 bases between. The CDR3 has 13 residues. The CDR3 here is CASSLQGSQPQHF. The CDR3 coding sequence is TGTGCCAGCAGTTTGCAGGGATCTCAGCCCCAGCATTTT.

In regard to this clonotype: Its ends do not fully match the called genes, so a read error is possible. V usage is TRBV28 and J usage is TRBJ2-1; no clear D gene. The CDR3 sequence is 17 residues long. Germline lookup yields CDR1 MDHEN and CDR2 SYDVKM. The CDR3 region is CASSLRQSLLSYNAQFF. The CDR3 DNA is TGTGCCAGCAGTTTACGGCAATCGTTACTTTCCTACAATGCGCAGTTCTTC.

The chain couples TRBV5-4 to TRBJ2-7; D gene ambiguous. The germline V gene has CDR1 SGHNT and CDR2 YYREEE (reference sequence). Trimming removed 0 bases from V and 0 bases from J, with 10 bases in between. The CDR3 consists of 15 residues. The DNA for the CDR3 is TGTGCCAGCAGCTTGGCCCTGGCGAGCTCCTACGAGCAGTACTTC. Translation gives CASSLALASSYEQYF.

The chain combines TRBV7-9 with TRBJ2-1; no clear D gene. Deletions cut 2 bases from V and 5 bases from J, with 7 bases between. Germline CDR1 and CDR2: SEHNR and FQNEAQ (reference sequence). CDR3 size: 13 residues. CDR3 DNA sequence: TGTGCCAGCAGCTTAAAGACACACAATGAGCAGTTCTTC. Translating gives CASSLKTHNEQFF. The full variable domain, rest sourced from reference TRBV7-9 and TRBJ2-1, is DTGVSQNPRHKITKRGQNVTFRCDPISEHNRLYWYRQTLGQGPEFLTYFQNEAQLEKSRLLSDRFSAERPKGSFSTLEIQRTEQGDSAMYLCASSLKTHNEQFFGPGTRLTVL.

This clonotype occurred a few times. This chain links TRBV27 with TRBJ2-1, with D perhaps assigned TRBD1 or TRBD2 (5 bases each). Germline V gene lookup returns CDR1 MNHEY and CDR2 SMNVEV (reference sequence). Trimming cost V 6 bases and J 8 bases, with 14 bases left between them. This CDR3 region has 13 residues. CDR3 loop: CASRGVGYHEQFF. In DNA form, the CDR3 reads TGTGCCAGCAGGGGGGTGGGATACCATGAGCAGTTCTTC.